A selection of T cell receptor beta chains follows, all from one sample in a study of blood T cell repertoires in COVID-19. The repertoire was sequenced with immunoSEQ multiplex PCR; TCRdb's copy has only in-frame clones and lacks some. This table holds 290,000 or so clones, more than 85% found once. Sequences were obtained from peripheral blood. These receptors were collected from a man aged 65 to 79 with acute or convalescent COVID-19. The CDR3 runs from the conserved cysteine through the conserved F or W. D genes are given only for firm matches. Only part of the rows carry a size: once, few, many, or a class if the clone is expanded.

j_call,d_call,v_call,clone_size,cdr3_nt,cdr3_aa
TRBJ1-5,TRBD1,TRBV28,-,TGTGCCAGCAGTTTATGGACAGGGGGGAATAGCAATCAGCCCCAGCATTTT,CASSLWTGGNSNQPQHF
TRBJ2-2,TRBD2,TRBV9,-,TGTGCCAGCAGCAAACTAGCGGGAGGTAGCACCGGGGAGCTGTTTTTT,CASSKLAGGSTGELFF
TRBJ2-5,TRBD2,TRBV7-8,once,TGTGCCAGCAGCTTAGTGGGAGGGCCTTCCGGTGAGACCCAGTACTTC,CASSLVGGPSGETQYF
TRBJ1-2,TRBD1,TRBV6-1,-,TGTGCCAGCAGTGAATCGGTAACAGGGGCGTATGGCTACACCTTC,CASSESVTGAYGYTF
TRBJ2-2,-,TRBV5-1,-,TGCGCCAGCATTAGTTCGGTCACCGGGGAGCTGTTTTTT,CASISSVTGELFF
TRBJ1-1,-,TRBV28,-,TGTGCCAGCAGTCCAAACTCTGAAGCTTTCTTT,CASSPNSEAFF
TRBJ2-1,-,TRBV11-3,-,TGTGCCAGCAGCCTGACGGGGGAGTACAATGAGCAGTTCTTC,CASSLTGEYNEQFF
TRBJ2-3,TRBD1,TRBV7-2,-,TGTGCCAGCAGCCTCCGACAGGGGGAGGGCACAGATACGCAGTATTTT,CASSLRQGEGTDTQYF
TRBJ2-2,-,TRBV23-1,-,TGCGCCAGCAGGCAACCGGGACAGCTTAGCGGGATGTCCCCCGGGGAGCTGTTTTTT,CASRQPGQLSGMSPGELFF
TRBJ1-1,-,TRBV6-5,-,TGTGCCAGCAGCCAAGGGAGGATGGGGTCGACTGAAGCTTTCTTT,CASSQGRMGSTEAFF
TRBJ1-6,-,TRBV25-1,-,TGTGCCAGCAGTAACCCCGGGGATTCACCCCTCCACTTT,CASSNPGDSPLHF
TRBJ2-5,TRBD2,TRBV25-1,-,TGTGCCAGCAGTGAGGGGAGGGCGTACCAAGAGACCCAGTACTTC,CASSEGRAYQETQYF
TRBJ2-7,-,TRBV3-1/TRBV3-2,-,TGTGCCAGCAGCAAACGTTGGGGGGGCGCCCAGGTCTACGAGCAGTACTTC,CASSKRWGGAQVYEQYF
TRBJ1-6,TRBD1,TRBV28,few,TGTGCCAGCAGCATAGGACAGGGTTTGGGATTTTATTCACCCCTCCACTTT,CASSIGQGLGFYSPLHF
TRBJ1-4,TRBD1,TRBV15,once,TGTGCCACCAGCAGACAGGGACAGGCTAATGAAAAACTGTTTTTT,CATSRQGQANEKLFF
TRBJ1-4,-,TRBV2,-,TGTGCCAGCAGTGAAGAAGACACAGATTATGAAAAACTGTTTTTT,CASSEEDTDYEKLFF
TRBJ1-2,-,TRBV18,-,TGTGCCAGCTCACCCGAGGACAGCTATGGCTACACCTTC,CASSPEDSYGYTF
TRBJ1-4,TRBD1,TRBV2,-,TGTGCCAGCAGTTCGACAGGGGGGAGTGAAAAACTGTTTTTT,CASSSTGGSEKLFF
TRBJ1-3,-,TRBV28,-,TGTGCCAGCAGTTCCTCCGGGTCCGGTGGAAACACCATATATTTT,CASSSSGSGGNTIYF
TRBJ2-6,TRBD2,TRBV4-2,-,TGTGCCAGCAGCCAAGTGAGCGGGGGGGCCTCTGGGGCCAACGTCCTGACTTTC,CASSQVSGGASGANVLTF
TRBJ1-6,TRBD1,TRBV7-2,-,TGTGCCAGCAGCAACCGACAGGGGAATTCACCCCTCCACTTT,CASSNRQGNSPLHF
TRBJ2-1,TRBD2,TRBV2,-,TGTGCCAGCAGTGACGGGACTAGGAAGCAGTTCTTC,CASSDGTRKQFF
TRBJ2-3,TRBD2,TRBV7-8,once,TGTGCCAGCAGCTTTGTAGCGGGAGCGACAGATACGCAGTATTTT,CASSFVAGATDTQYF
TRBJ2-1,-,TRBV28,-,TGTGCCAGCAGATTGGGAGCTGGCAATGAGCAGTTCTTC,CASRLGAGNEQFF
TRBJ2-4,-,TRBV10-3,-,TGTGCCATCAGTAGCGACCGGGATACGAACATTCAGTACTTC,CAISSDRDTNIQYF
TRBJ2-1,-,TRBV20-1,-,TGCAGTGCTAGTGTTAACGGGGGCTACAATGAGCAGTTCTTC,CSASVNGGYNEQFF
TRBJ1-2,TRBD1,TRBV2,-,TGTGCCAGCAGTTCTTCTCAGGGGGCGAGAAACTATGGCTACACCTTC,CASSSSQGARNYGYTF
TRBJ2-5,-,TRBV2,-,TGTGCCAGCAGTGAACATGGAGCGGGAGAGACCCAGTACTTC,CASSEHGAGETQYF
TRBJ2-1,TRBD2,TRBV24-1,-,TGTGCCACCAGTGATTTGGGCGGGAGCTCCTACAATGAGCAGTTCTTC,CATSDLGGSSYNEQFF
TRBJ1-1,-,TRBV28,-,TGTGCCAGCAGTTCCCGACAGGCGTACGACACTGAAGCTTTCTTT,CASSSRQAYDTEAFF
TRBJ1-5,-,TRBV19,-,TGTGCCAGTAGCCCCAGGGAGGCAGGGCCCCAGCATTTT,CASSPREAGPQHF
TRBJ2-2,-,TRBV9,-,TGTGCCAGCAGCGATAGGGGGAACACCGGGGAGCTGTTTTTT,CASSDRGNTGELFF
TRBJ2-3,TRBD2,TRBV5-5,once,TGTGCCAGCAGCAGCGGGGGGCTGAGCACAGATACGCAGTATTTT,CASSSGGLSTDTQYF
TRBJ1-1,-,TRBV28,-,TGTGCCAGCAGCCTGGGGACTGGAGAAGCTTTCTTT,CASSLGTGEAFF
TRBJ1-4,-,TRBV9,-,TGTGCCAGCAGCGTAGGGGATATGGGGCTTGAAAAACTGTTTTTT,CASSVGDMGLEKLFF
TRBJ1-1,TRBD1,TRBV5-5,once,TGTGCCAGCAGCTTCCGGGACAGGATGTTCATGAACACTGAAGCTTTCTTT,CASSFRDRMFMNTEAFF
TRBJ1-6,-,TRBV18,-,TGTGCCAGCTCACCGGGAGGGGTTAATTCACCCCTCCACTTT,CASSPGGVNSPLHF
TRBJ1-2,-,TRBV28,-,TGTGCCAGCGGGAGGGAGGGAAACTATGGCTACACCTTC,CASGREGNYGYTF
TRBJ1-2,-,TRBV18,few,TGTGCCAGCTCATCGCAGGGTCCTACCTATGGCTACACCTTC,CASSSQGPTYGYTF
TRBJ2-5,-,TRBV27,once,TGTGCCAGCAGTTTCTTGGGCGCGGAGACCCAGTACTTC,CASSFLGAETQYF
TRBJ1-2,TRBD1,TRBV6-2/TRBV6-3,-,TGTGCCAGCAGTTACCAGGACAGGGATGGCTACACCTTC,CASSYQDRDGYTF
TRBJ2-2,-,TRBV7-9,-,TGTGCCAGCAGCTCTAAGACGGGAGAGAACACCGGGGAGCTGTTTTTT,CASSSKTGENTGELFF
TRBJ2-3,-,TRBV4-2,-,TGTGCCAGCAGCCAAGGTGACTCCTACGCCGCGCGCACAGATACGCAGTATTTT,CASSQGDSYAARTDTQYF
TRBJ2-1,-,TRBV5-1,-,TGCGCCAGCAGCTTGGGGTCCGGGAGAGGCGATGAGCAGTTCTTC,CASSLGSGRGDEQFF
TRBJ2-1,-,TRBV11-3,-,TGTGCCAGCAGACCATACAGGGACTACTTCTACAATGAGCAGTTCTTC,CASRPYRDYFYNEQFF